This T cell receptor (beta chain) emerged from a study of OX40 agonist ivuxolimab in advanced cancers. In the study overall: Dose-escalation patients' cancers were hepatocellular carcinoma, melanoma, renal cell or head and neck cancer.

Germline V gives CDR1 SGHNT, CDR2 YENEEA. J lost 0 bases, V lost 2 bases, and 4 bases had no gene match. The CDR3 loop spans 18 amino acids. Generated by immunoSEQ multiplex PCR, the TCRdb table keeps only in-frame clones and is missing some. The sample gives nearly 80,000 clones, about 85% of which show up once; less than 4.5% is in the top ten. Sequences were derived from CD4+ or CD8+ T cells sorted from blood, sampled in a trial of the OX40 agonist ivuxolimab. The chain employs TRBV11-3 and TRBJ2-3, with 14 positions matching TRBD2. This receptor was taken from an adult with an advanced solid tumor such as melanoma, head and neck, liver or kidney cancer. This CDR3 is CASSLRTSGRPSTDTQYF. The CDR3 bases are TGTGCCAGCAGCTTAAGGACTAGCGGGAGGCCAAGCACAGATACGCAGTATTTT.